These 5 T cell receptor beta chains share one sample of origin, sequenced in a study of T cell responses to AZD1222 COVID-19 vaccine. Measured with immunoSEQ multiplex PCR; TCRdb has only the in-frame clones, and not every one. The top ten clones hold about 4.2% of a sample with some 150,000 clones, just over 90% of them seen once. The input for sequencing was peripheral blood, taken on day 0 of AZD1222 vaccination. All receptors derive from an adult in good health.

The chain couples TRBV10-2 to TRBJ2-3; TRBD2 is a possible D gene (5 bases). The CDR3 length is 16 residues. The germline CDR1 and CDR2 sequences are WSHSY and SAAADI. V lost 0 bases and J lost 6, with 16 bases in between. CDR3 nucleotide sequence: TGCGCCAGCAGTGAGTCTGTCGGGATAGTGGCCGATACGCAGTATTTT. Translated, it gives CASSESVGIVADTQYF.

The chain uses TRBV4-1 and TRBJ1-3; no firm D call. Germline V gene lookup returns CDR1 MGHRA and CDR2 YSYEKL. The CDR3 extends over 15 amino acids. V was shortened by 1 base and J by 0 bases, with 7 bases between the two germline ends. The CDR3 region has the DNA TGCGCCAGCAGCCAAGGGTCGTCCTCTGGAAACACCATATATTTT. This gives the protein CASSQGSSSGNTIYF.

The gene calls are TRBV6-2 or TRBV6-3 and TRBJ1-5; 7 bases are shared with TRBD1. The CDR3 covers 15 residues. Germline CDR1 is MNHEY and CDR2 is SVGEGT. With V trimmed by 5 bases and J by 4 bases, 8 bases remained unmatched. The CDR3 protein is CASSLLGQWNQPQHF. The DNA of the CDR3 is TGTGCCAGCAGTCTGTTGGGACAGTGGAATCAGCCCCAGCATTTT.

The V call is TRBV19, the J call TRBJ1-2, with D possibly matching TRBD1 (5 bases). V lost 6 bases, J lost 4 bases, and 9 bases lay in between. Germline lookup yields CDR1 LNHDA and CDR2 SQIVND (reference sequence). The CDR3 runs to 12 residues. In nucleotides, the CDR3 is TGTGCCAGTAGCCAGGGTGGCTATGGCTACACCTTC. It encodes CASSQGGYGYTF.

V and J are TRBV4-1 and TRBJ2-1; TRBD1 is a possible D gene (5 bases). CDR1 and CDR2 from the germline V gene are MGHRA and YSYEKL. This CDR3 spans 11 amino acids. V dropped 2 bases and J dropped 11 bases, with 7 bases sitting between them. CDR3 region: CASSQPGKQFF. The CDR3 DNA is TGCGCCAGCAGCCAACCAGGGAAGCAGTTCTTC.